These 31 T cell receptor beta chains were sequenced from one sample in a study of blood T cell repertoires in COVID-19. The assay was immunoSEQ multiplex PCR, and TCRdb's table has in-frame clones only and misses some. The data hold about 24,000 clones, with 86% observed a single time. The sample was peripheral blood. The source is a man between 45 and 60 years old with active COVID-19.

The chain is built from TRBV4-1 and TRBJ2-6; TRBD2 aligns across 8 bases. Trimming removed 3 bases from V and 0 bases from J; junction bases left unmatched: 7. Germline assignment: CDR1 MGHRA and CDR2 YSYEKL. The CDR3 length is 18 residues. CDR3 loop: CASSQQLADLSGANVLTF. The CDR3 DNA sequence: TGCGCCAGCAGCCAGCAACTAGCGGACCTCTCTGGGGCCAACGTCCTGACTTTC.

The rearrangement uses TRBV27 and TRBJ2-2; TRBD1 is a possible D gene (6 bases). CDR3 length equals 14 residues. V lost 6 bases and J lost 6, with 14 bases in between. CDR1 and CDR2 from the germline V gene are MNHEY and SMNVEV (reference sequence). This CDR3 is CASRSRGYSGELFF. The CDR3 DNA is TGTGCCAGCAGGTCCAGGGGCTACTCCGGGGAGCTGTTTTTT.

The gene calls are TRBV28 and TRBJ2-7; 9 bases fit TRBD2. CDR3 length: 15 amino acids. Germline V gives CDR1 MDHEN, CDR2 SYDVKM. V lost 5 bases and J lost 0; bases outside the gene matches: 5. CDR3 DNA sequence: TGTGCCAGCAGTGTCCTAGCGGGGACCTCCTACGAGCAGTACTTC. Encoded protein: CASSVLAGTSYEQYF. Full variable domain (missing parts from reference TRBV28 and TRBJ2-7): DVKVTQSSRYLVKRTGEKVFLECVQDMDHENMFWYRQDPGLGLRLIYFSYDVKMKEKGDIPEGYSVSREKKERFSLILESASTNQTSMYLCASSVLAGTSYEQYFGPGTRLTVT.

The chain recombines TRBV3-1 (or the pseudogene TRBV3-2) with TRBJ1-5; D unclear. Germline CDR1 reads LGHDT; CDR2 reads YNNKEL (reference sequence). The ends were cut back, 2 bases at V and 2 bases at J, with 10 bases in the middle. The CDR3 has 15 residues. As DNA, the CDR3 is TGTGCCAGCAGCCAACTGCCTACGTGCAATCAGCCCCAGCATTTT. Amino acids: CASSQLPTCNQPQHF.

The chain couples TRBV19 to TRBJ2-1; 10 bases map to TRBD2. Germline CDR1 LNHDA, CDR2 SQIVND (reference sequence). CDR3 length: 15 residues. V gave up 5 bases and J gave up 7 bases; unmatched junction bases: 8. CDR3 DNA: TGTGCCAGTAGTGTCCTAGCGGGAGTTGGGAATGAGCAGTTCTTC. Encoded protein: CASSVLAGVGNEQFF.

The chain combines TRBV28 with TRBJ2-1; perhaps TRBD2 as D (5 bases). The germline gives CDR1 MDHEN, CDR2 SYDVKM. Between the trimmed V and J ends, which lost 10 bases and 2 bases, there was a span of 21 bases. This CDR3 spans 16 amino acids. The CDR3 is CAIPPGEDSPYNEQFF. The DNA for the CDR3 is TGTGCCATCCCCCCCGGCGAGGACTCCCCCTACAATGAGCAGTTCTTC.

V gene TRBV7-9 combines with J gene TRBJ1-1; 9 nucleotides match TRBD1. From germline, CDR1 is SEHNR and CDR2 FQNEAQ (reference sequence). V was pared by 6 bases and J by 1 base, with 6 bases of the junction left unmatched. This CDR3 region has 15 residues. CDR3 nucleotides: TGTGCCAGCAGGTTACAGGGGGCGGCGAACACTGAAGCTTTCTTT. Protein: CASRLQGAANTEAFF.

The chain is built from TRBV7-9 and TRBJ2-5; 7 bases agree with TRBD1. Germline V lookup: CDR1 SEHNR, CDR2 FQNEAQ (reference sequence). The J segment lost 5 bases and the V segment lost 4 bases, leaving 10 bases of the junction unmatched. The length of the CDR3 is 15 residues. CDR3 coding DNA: TGTGCCAGCAGCTCCAGCCGACAGGGAGTGGAGACCCAGTACTTC. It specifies CASSSSRQGVETQYF.

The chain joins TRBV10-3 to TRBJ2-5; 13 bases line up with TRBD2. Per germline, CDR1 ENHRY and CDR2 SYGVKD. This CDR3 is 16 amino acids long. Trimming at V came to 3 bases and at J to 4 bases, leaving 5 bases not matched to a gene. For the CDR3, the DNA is TGTGCCATCAGTGATCCGGGACTAGCGGGACCAGAGACCCAGTACTTC. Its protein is CAISDPGLAGPETQYF.

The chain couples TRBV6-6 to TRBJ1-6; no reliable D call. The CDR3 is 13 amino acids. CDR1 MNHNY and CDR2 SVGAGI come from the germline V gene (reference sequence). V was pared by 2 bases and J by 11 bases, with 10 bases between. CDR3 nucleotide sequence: TGTGCCAGCAGTTACGATGGCCACCCACCCCTCCACTTT. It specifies CASSYDGHPPLHF.

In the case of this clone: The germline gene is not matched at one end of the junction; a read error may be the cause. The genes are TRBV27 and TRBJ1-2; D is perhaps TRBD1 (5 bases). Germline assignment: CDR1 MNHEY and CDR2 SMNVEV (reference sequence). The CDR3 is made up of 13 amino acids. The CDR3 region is CASSQQGRVGYAF. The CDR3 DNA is TGTGCCAGCAGTCAGCAGGGTAGGGTTGGCTACGCCTTC.

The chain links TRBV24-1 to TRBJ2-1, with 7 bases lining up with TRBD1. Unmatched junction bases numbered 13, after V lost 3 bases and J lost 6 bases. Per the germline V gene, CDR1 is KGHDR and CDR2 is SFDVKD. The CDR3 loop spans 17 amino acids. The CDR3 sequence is CATSDADRAVNGNEQFF. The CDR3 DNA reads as TGTGCCACCAGTGATGCCGACAGGGCGGTTAACGGCAATGAGCAGTTCTTC.

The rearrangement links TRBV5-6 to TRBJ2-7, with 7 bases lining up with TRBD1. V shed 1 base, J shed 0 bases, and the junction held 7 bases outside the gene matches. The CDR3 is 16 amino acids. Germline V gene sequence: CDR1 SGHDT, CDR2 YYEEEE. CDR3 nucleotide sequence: TGTGCCAGCAGCTTGTTCGAGGGGGCGAGCTCCTACGAGCAGTACTTC. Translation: CASSLFEGASSYEQYF.

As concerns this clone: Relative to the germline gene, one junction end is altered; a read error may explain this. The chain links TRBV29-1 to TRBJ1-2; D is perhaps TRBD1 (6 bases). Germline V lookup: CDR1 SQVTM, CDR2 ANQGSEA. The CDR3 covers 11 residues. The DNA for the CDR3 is TGCAGCGTTCCTCCGTCCCGACAGGCTGACTTC. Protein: CSVPPSRQADF.

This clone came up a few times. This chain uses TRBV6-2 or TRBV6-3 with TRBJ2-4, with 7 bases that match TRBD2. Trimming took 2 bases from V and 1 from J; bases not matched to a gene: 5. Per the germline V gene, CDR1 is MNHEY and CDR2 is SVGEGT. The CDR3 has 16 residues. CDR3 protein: CASSYEAGEAKNIQYF. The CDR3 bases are TGTGCCAGCAGTTACGAGGCGGGGGAGGCCAAAAACATTCAGTACTTC.

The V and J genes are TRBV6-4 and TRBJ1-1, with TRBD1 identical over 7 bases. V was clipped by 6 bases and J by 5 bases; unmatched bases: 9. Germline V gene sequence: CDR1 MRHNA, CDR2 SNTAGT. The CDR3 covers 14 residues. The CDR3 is CASSASPGQTEAFF. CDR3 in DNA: TGTGCCAGCAGCGCATCGCCGGGACAGACTGAAGCTTTCTTT.

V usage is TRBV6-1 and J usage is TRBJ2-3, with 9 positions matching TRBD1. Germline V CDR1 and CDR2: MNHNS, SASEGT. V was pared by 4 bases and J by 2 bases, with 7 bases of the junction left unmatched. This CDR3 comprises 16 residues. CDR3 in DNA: TGTGCCAGCAGTGCCGACCGGGACAGGGACACAGATACGCAGTATTTT. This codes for CASSADRDRDTDTQYF.

CDR3 DNA: TGTGCCAGCTCACCGGGCAGGGGGCCCACTTATGAGCAGTTCTTC. This sequence encodes CASSPGRGPTYEQFF. V usage is TRBV18 and J usage is TRBJ2-1, with 8 bases matching TRBD1. The CDR3 length is 15 residues. Germline values: CDR1 KGHSH, CDR2 LQKENI. Unmatched junction bases numbered 9, after V lost 3 bases and J lost 8 bases.

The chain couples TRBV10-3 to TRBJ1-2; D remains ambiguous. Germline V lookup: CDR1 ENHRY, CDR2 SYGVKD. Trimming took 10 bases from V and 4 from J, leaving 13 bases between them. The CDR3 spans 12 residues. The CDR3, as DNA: TGTGCCACTCAGGCCGAGGGCTATGGCTACACCTTC. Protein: CATQAEGYGYTF.

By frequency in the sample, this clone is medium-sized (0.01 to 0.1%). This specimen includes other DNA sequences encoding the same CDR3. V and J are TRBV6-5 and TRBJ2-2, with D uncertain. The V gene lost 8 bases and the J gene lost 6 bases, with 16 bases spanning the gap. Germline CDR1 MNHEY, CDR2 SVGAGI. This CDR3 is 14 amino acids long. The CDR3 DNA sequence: TGTGCCAGCCTAACGGTCGGGTCCCCCGGGGAGCTGTTTTTT. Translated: CASLTVGSPGELFF.

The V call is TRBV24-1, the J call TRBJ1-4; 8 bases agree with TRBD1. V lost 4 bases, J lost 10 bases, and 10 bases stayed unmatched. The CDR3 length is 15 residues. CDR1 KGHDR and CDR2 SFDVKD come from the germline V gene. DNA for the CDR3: TGTGCCACCAGTGACTGTCGGGACAGGCGGTCAAAACTGTTTTTT. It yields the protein CATSDCRDRRSKLFF.

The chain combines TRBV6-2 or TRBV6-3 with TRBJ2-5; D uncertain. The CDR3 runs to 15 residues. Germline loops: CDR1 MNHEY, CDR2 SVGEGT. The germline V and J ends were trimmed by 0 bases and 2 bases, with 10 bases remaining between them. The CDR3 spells CASSYSNRRQETQYF. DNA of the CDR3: TGTGCCAGCAGTTACTCGAACCGGAGACAAGAGACCCAGTACTTC.

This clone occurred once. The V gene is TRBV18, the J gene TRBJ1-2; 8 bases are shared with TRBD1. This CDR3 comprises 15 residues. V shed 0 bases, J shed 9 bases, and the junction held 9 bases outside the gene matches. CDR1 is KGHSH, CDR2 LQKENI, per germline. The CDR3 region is CASSPPSGQGRSYTF. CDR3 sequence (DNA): TGTGCCAGCTCACCACCAAGTGGACAGGGAAGAAGCTACACCTTC.

Here the CDR3 DNA reads TGTGCCAGTAGTATAGCGGGGGGACCACGGACTGAAGCTTTCTTT. This translates into CASSIAGGPRTEAFF. The V gene is TRBV19, the J gene TRBJ1-1; weak D call: TRBD1 (5 bases). Trimming took off 1 base at V and 5 bases at J, with 14 bases between the two ends. In germline, CDR1 is LNHDA, CDR2 SQIVND (reference sequence). This CDR3 has 15 residues.

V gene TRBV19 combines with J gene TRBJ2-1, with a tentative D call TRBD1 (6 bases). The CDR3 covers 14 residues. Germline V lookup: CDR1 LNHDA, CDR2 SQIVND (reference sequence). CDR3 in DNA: TGTGCGACCTCCTGGGACAACTTTTACAATGAGCAGTTCTTC. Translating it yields CATSWDNFYNEQFF.

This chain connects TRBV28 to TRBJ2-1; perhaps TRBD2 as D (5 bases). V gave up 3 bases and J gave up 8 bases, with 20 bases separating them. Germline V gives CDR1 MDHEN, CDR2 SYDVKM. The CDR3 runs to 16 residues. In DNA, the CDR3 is TGTGCCAGCAGTTTCCTGGGGAGCACAACCGGGGATGAGCAGTTCTTC. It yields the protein CASSFLGSTTGDEQFF. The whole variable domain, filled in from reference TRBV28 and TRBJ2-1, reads DVKVTQSSRYLVKRTGEKVFLECVQDMDHENMFWYRQDPGLGLRLIYFSYDVKMKEKGDIPEGYSVSREKKERFSLILESASTNQTSMYLCASSFLGSTTGDEQFFGPGTRLTVL.

DNA of the CDR3: TGTGCCAGCAGGTCAACAGGGGGCTACGAGCAGTACTTC. The encoded protein is CASRSTGGYEQYF. This chain joins TRBV5-5 and TRBJ2-7, with TRBD1 matching 8 bases. The CDR3 totals 13 residues. V gave up 5 bases and J gave up 3 bases; unmatched junction bases: 4. The germline V gene encodes CDR1 SGHKS and CDR2 YYEKEE (reference sequence).

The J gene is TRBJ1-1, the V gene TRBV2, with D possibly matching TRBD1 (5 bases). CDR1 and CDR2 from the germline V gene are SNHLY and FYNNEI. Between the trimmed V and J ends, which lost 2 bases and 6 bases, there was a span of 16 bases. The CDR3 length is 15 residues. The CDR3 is CASSEWEGRAPEAFF. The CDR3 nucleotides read TGTGCCAGCAGTGAATGGGAGGGGCGCGCTCCTGAAGCTTTCTTT.

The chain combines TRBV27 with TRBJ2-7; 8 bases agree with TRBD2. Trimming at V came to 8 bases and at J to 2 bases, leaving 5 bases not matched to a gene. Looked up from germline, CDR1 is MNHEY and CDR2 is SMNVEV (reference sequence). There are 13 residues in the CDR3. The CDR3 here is CASSRGGTYEQYF. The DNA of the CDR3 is TGTGCCAGCTCCCGGGGGGGCACCTACGAGCAGTACTTC.

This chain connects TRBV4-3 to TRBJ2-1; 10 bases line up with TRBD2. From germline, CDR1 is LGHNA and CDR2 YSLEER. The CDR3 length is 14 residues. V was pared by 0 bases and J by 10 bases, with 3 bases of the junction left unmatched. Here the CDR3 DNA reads TGCGCCAGCAGCCAAGAACTAGCGGGAAGCGAGCAGTTCTTC. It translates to CASSQELAGSEQFF.

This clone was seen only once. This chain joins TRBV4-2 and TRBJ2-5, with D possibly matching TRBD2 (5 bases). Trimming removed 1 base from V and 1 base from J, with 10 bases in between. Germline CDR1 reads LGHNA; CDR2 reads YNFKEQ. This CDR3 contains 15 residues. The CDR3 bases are TGTGCCAGCAGCCAAGGAGGACTGGGCCAAGAGACCCAGTACTTC. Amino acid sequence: CASSQGGLGQETQYF.